This T cell receptor (beta chain) was captured in a study of T cells expressing NK-cell markers (dated by TCRdb to 2018 to 2021). At the level of the whole study: Three sorted T-cell subsets (CD3+CD56+NKG2C+, CD3+CD56+NKG2C- and CD3+CD56-NKG2C+) from several donors had their TCR beta-chain repertoires profiled. Of the eight sequenced donors, seven were found to be HCMV-seropositive and one was found to be HCMV-seronegative. The eight sequenced donors were randomly selected healthy volunteers, three men and five women. Illumina HiSeq 2000/2500, MiSeq or NextSeq was used to sequence libraries as 2 x 150 bp reads. Overall study outcomes, separate from this receptor: Whether the expanded NKG2C-expressing T cell clones were specific for HCMV antigens remained unclear. For several donors, the dominant CD3+CD56+NKG2C+ clonotypes were among the top 10 CD8+ clonotypes and accounted for about 1.0-8% of CD8+ T cells. Those dominant clonotypes were again the most abundant among CD3+CD56-NKG2C+ cells in several donors, at about 25-60.1%.

HCMV-specific IgG was detected in serum with a commercial ELISA kit to determine HCMV serostatus. Ficoll density gradient centrifugation was used to isolate peripheral blood mononuclear cells from blood. TCRdb names Illumina HiSeq 2000 as the instrument used. TCR beta cDNA libraries were made by 5'RACE template switching that added a universal primer site and unique molecular identifiers. Synthesis of cDNA was primed from the TCR beta constant segment and was followed by two consecutive PCR amplification steps. The authors' analysis ran thus. MIGEC was used to demultiplex reads and group reads by UMI, and MiTCR was used to assemble and quantify clonotypes. To exclude erroneous sequences, only TCR cDNA sequences supported by at least two reads were retained. The tcR package was used for downstream repertoire analysis, and clonotypes were matched across fractions by CDR3 nucleotide sequence plus V segment. VDJmatch was used to annotate antigen specificity against VDJdb, with one amino acid substitution allowed in CDR3. TCRdb reprocessed the reads and provides one entry for every CDR3 protein sequence; no DNA is given. These V and J calls are TCRdb output, not the study's own analysis. This sample's table carries around 7,400 distinct CDR3 sequences. Approximately 62% of the sample comes from the top ten.

The cysteine opens and the phenylalanine closes a CDR3 of 14 amino acids. No DNA was logged. CDR1 is given as DFQATT and CDR2 as SNEGSKA, both from the germline V gene (reference sequence). Of note for this clonotype: Its cognate antigen has yet to be identified.

The rearranged segments are TRBV20-1 and TRBJ2-5. Material: blood T cells: a sorted CD56 or NKG2C T cell subset, CD4+ or CD8+ T cells, or bulk PBMC T cells (not recorded which). The clonotype comes from a man between 18 and 69 years old in good health. Here the CDR3 is given as CSARGGSVRETQYF.